The 32 T cell receptor beta chains in this list originate from one sample, sequenced in a study of blood T cell repertoires in COVID-19. Sequencing was performed with immunoSEQ multiplex PCR; in TCRdb, only in-frame clones are kept and a portion is missing. The sample holds approximately 470,000 clones, roughly 90% seen once. Sequencing used PBMCs or T cells enriched from blood (not recorded which). All receptors derive from a woman aged 18-29 years who had recovered from COVID-19.

The rearrangement uses TRBV12-5 and TRBJ2-1; 8 nucleotides align to TRBD2. V shed 4 bases, J shed 3 bases, and the junction held 14 bases outside the gene matches. The CDR3 totals 18 residues. Germline V gene lookup returns CDR1 LGHNT and CDR2 FRNRAP. The CDR3 spells CASGSTLLGSGGYNEQFF. DNA for the CDR3: TGTGCTAGTGGTTCAACTCTTCTGGGCAGCGGGGGCTACAATGAGCAGTTCTTC.

DNA of the CDR3: TGTGCCAGCAGTGTAGGTCAGGCGATTAACACTGAAGCTTTCTTT. Residues: CASSVGQAINTEAFF. The V and J genes are TRBV2 and TRBJ1-1; no firm D call. The V end was cut by 4 bases, the J end by 2 bases, with 14 bases between. Germline V gene data show CDR1 as SNHLY and CDR2 as FYNNEI. The CDR3 runs 15 residues.

The chain joins TRBV10-1 to TRBJ2-4; no definite D call. Germline V gene lookup returns CDR1 WNHNN and CDR2 SYGVQD (reference sequence). The CDR3 contains 15 residues. V was cut by 7 bases and J by 0 bases, with 13 bases left in between. The CDR3 region is CASKTTFLAKNIQYF. CDR3 in DNA: TGCGCCAGCAAAACGACATTCCTAGCCAAAAACATTCAGTACTTC.

The CDR3 nucleotides are TGTGCCAGCTCATCTGGACTAGCGGAGACCCAGTACTTC. It is translated as CASSSGLAETQYF. The V call is TRBV18, the J call TRBJ2-5; TRBD2 agrees at 9 bases. There are 13 residues in the CDR3. CDR1 is KGHSH and CDR2 is LQKENI in the germline V gene. Unmatched junction bases numbered 3, after V lost 5 bases and J lost 5 bases.

Only one count was recorded for this clone. The chain couples TRBV6-5 to TRBJ1-4, with TRBD1 as a possible D gene (5 bases). The V gene's germline CDR1 is MNHEY and CDR2 SVGAGI. The CDR3 consists of 16 residues. Trimming left V 1 base short and J 5 bases short, with 14 bases between. CDR3 nucleotides: TGTGCCAGCAGTTACTTGTCCGGGACTCTAAATGAAAAACTGTTTTTT. This encodes CASSYLSGTLNEKLFF.

This clone was seen ten or more times. The genes are TRBV2 and TRBJ2-2, with 9 positions matching TRBD1. Per germline, CDR1 SNHLY and CDR2 FYNNEI. Unmatched junction bases numbered 7, after V lost 7 bases and J lost 4 bases. The CDR3 is 15 residues long. CDR3: CASTGGTGSTGELFF. Written as DNA, the CDR3 is TGTGCCAGCACTGGAGGGACAGGGAGCACCGGGGAGCTGTTTTTT.

This chain joins TRBV7-9 and TRBJ2-3; possibly TRBD2 for D (5 bases). Between the trimmed V and J ends, which lost 11 bases and 2 bases, there was a span of 11 bases. CDR3 length: 12 amino acids. Germline assignment: CDR1 SEHNR and CDR2 FQNEAQ (reference sequence). The CDR3 is CASRGLTDTQYF. DNA for the CDR3: TGTGCCTCCCGGGGTCTCACAGATACGCAGTATTTT. The full variable domain, in which reference TRBV7-9 and TRBJ2-3 provide the parts outside the CDR3, is DTGVSQNPRHKITKRGQNVTFRCDPISEHNRLYWYRQTLGQGPEFLTYFQNEAQLEKSRLLSDRFSAERPKGSFSTLEIQRTEQGDSAMYLCASRGLTDTQYFGPGTRLTVL.

Turning to this clone: The same CDR3 is also encoded by other DNA sequences in this sample. The V and J genes are TRBV5-1 and TRBJ2-6; TRBD2 is a possible D gene (6 bases). Per the germline V gene, CDR1 is SGHRS and CDR2 is YFSETQ. Trimming removed 1 base from V and 0 bases from J, with 8 bases in between. The CDR3 extends over 16 amino acids. CDR3 amino acids: CASSLLGGSGANVLTF. CDR3 DNA sequence: TGCGCCAGCAGCTTGCTCGGGGGCTCTGGGGCCAACGTCCTGACTTTC.

The chain recombines TRBV12-3 or TRBV12-4 with TRBJ2-5, with a tentative D call TRBD1 (5 bases). The CDR3 spans 13 residues. With 5 bases removed from V and 5 bases from J, the gap between germline ends came to 12 bases. For the CDR3, the DNA is TGTGCCAGCAGTACGACAGTGGGCGAGACCCAGTACTTC. Translated: CASSTTVGETQYF.

The chain joins TRBV19 to TRBJ2-7; perhaps TRBD1 as D (5 bases). Germline lookup yields CDR1 LNHDA and CDR2 SQIVND (reference sequence). The V end lost 3 bases, the J end lost 6 bases, and 15 bases lay between the germline ends. The length of the CDR3 is 14 residues. The CDR3 here is CASSINGQGSEQYF. Written as DNA, the CDR3 is TGTGCCAGTAGTATCAACGGGCAGGGCTCCGAGCAGTACTTC.

V gene TRBV18 combines with J gene TRBJ1-1; tentative D call: TRBD1 (6 bases). The germline V and J ends were trimmed by 3 bases and 4 bases, with 15 bases remaining between them. The germline V gene has CDR1 KGHSH and CDR2 LQKENI. This CDR3 comprises 15 residues. CDR3 in amino acids: CASSPPPGASTEAFF. The CDR3 DNA is TGTGCCAGCTCACCCCCCCCAGGGGCCAGCACTGAAGCTTTCTTT.

The chain recombines TRBV7-9 with TRBJ2-2; TRBD1 matches 7 bases. The V gene's germline CDR1 is SEHNR and CDR2 FQNEAQ (reference sequence). Germline trimming cut 9 bases from V and 7 bases from J; bases unmatched to any gene: 14. The CDR3 extends over 15 amino acids. The CDR3 here is CASRVQGTVGGELFF. DNA of the CDR3: TGTGCCAGTCGGGTTCAAGGGACAGTAGGCGGGGAGCTGTTTTTT.

The V and J genes are TRBV28 and TRBJ2-1; 10 bases are a match to TRBD2. CDR3 length: 15 residues. Germline CDR1 is MDHEN and CDR2 is SYDVKM. V dropped 5 bases and J dropped 8; count of bases not matched to a gene: 9. Here the CDR3 reads CASSLVQRGGHEQFF. The DNA for the CDR3 is TGTGCCAGCAGTCTCGTACAGCGGGGGGGCCATGAGCAGTTCTTC.

The chain uses TRBV29-1 and TRBJ2-5, with a weak D call TRBD1 (5 bases). Germline V gene lookup returns CDR1 SQVTM and CDR2 ANQGSEA. V was cut by 4 bases and J by 1 base, with 16 bases left in between. This CDR3 is built from 15 residues. CDR3 sequence: CSVVLPDRPQETQYF. The DNA for the CDR3 is TGCAGCGTTGTTTTACCCGACAGACCCCAAGAGACCCAGTACTTC.

The chain employs TRBV28 and TRBJ1-6; possibly TRBD1 for D (5 bases). CDR1 is MDHEN, CDR2 SYDVKM, per germline. Trimming left V 5 bases short and J 8 bases short, with 10 bases between. CDR3 size: 13 residues. CDR3 amino acids: CASSGSRDSPLHF. Written as DNA, the CDR3 is TGTGCCAGCAGTGGGTCCAGGGATTCACCCCTCCACTTT.

On this clone itself: At one boundary the junction diverges from the germline segment, which might be a read error. This chain joins TRBV30 and TRBJ2-3, with 8 bases that match TRBD2. The CDR3 extends over 11 amino acids. Germline CDR1 GTSNPN, CDR2 SVGIG (reference sequence). CDR3 sequence: CGGGRTDTQYF. CDR3 nucleotide sequence: TGCGGGGGGGGCCGGACAGATACGCAGTATTTT. Full variable domain (outside the CDR3, taken from reference TRBV30 and TRBJ2-3): SQTIHQWPATLVQPVGSPLSLECTVEGTSNPNLYWYRQAAGRGLQLLFYSVGIGQISSEVPQNLSASRPQDRQFILSSKKLLLSDSGFYLCGGGRTDTQYFGPGTRLTVL.

This clone came up a few times. This chain links TRBV7-3 with TRBJ1-6; unclear D gene. Germline assignment: CDR1 SGHTA and CDR2 FQGTGA. Trimming removed 5 bases from V and 5 bases from J, with 19 bases in between. CDR3 length: 17 residues. The CDR3 bases are TGTGCCAGCAGCCCCAATCGCCACGAGCTTAATAATTCACCCCTCCACTTT. Amino acid sequence: CASSPNRHELNNSPLHF. Together with reference TRBV7-3 and TRBJ1-6, the CDR3 gives the full variable domain: GAGVSQTPSNKVTEKGKYVELRCDPISGHTALYWYRQSLGQGPEFLIYFQGTGAADDSGLPNDRFFAVRPEGSVSTLKIQRTERGDSAVYLCASSPNRHELNNSPLHFGNGTRLTVT.

The rearrangement links TRBV27 to TRBJ1-5; 8 bases match TRBD1. The length of the CDR3 is 16 residues. The J segment lost 7 bases and the V segment lost 3 bases, leaving 11 bases of the junction unmatched. Germline V gene lookup returns CDR1 MNHEY and CDR2 SMNVEV (reference sequence). DNA of the CDR3: TGTGCCAGCAGTTTCCCCAGACAGGGGAGAGAGCAGCCCCAGCATTTT. It is translated as CASSFPRQGREQPQHF.

This chain connects TRBV2 to TRBJ2-7; a weak D match, TRBD2 (5 bases). CDR1 is SNHLY and CDR2 is FYNNEI in the germline V gene. The CDR3 has 14 amino acids. V was shortened by 5 bases and J by 3 bases, with 14 bases between the two germline ends. The CDR3 coding sequence is TGTGCCAGCAGTACCTTAGTCGGGATCTACGAGCAGTACTTC. Translated, it gives CASSTLVGIYEQYF.

The gene calls are TRBV2 and TRBJ2-5; perhaps TRBD2 as D (5 bases). Germline V gene sequence: CDR1 SNHLY, CDR2 FYNNEI. V lost 1 base to trimming and J lost 1 base, with 10 bases between them. This CDR3 region has 15 residues. CDR3 bases: TGTGCCAGCAGTGAAGAGAGGGCGGGCCAAGAGACCCAGTACTTC. As protein: CASSEERAGQETQYF.

This chain joins TRBV19 and TRBJ1-2; a weak D match, TRBD1 (6 bases). The CDR3 loop spans 11 amino acids. The germline V gene has CDR1 LNHDA and CDR2 SQIVND (reference sequence). Trimming cost V 8 bases and J 5 bases, with 9 bases left between them. The CDR3 is CASEQGYGYTF. In DNA form, the CDR3 reads TGTGCCAGTGAACAGGGATATGGCTACACCTTC.

The chain uses TRBV27 and TRBJ1-1, with D unresolved. This CDR3 spans 14 amino acids. V was shortened by 5 bases and J by 3 bases, with 13 bases between the two germline ends. Germline lookup yields CDR1 MNHEY and CDR2 SMNVEV (reference sequence). The CDR3 here is CASSTGRTDTEAFF. The CDR3 nucleotides read TGTGCCAGCAGTACTGGGAGGACGGACACTGAAGCTTTCTTT.

The genes are TRBV11-2 and TRBJ1-2, with a weak D call TRBD1 (5 bases). Germline CDR1 and CDR2: SGHAT and FQNNGV. The CDR3 length is 15 residues. The V end was cut by 3 bases, the J end by 4 bases, with 15 bases between. The CDR3 DNA is TGTGCCAGCAGCTTTAGCCAGGGAGGAGCCTATGGCTACACCTTC. It is translated as CASSFSQGGAYGYTF.

The rearrangement links TRBV30 to TRBJ1-4, with no clear D. There are 16 residues in the CDR3. Germline CDR1 GTSNPN, CDR2 SVGIG (reference sequence). V lost 2 bases to trimming and J lost 2 bases, with 15 bases between them. CDR3 residues: CAWSLRGGTTNEKLFF. DNA for the CDR3: TGTGCCTGGAGTTTACGAGGAGGAACGACTAATGAAAAACTGTTTTTT.

A remark on this clone: Other DNA sequences within the sample encode an identical CDR3. This sequence joins TRBV28 and TRBJ1-2; 8 positions agree with TRBD1. This CDR3 has 15 amino acids. CDR1 is MDHEN and CDR2 is SYDVKM in the germline V gene. V trimming: 6 bases; J trimming: 3 bases; junction bases outside the gene matches: 9. CDR3 protein: CASSADAQGDYGYTF. CDR3 DNA: TGTGCCAGCAGCGCCGATGCACAGGGGGACTATGGCTACACCTTC.

The chain is built from TRBV5-5 and TRBJ1-1; TRBD1 might be the D (6 bases). The germline V and J ends were trimmed by 2 bases and 0 bases, with 14 bases remaining between them. The CDR3 is made up of 16 amino acids. From germline, CDR1 is SGHKS and CDR2 YYEKEE (reference sequence). The chain's CDR3 is CASSLSPQGMNTEAFF. The DNA of the CDR3 is TGTGCCAGCAGCTTAAGTCCCCAGGGGATGAACACTGAAGCTTTCTTT.

The genes are TRBV30 and TRBJ1-3; D is uncertain. Trimming stripped 0 bases from V and 5 bases from J, with 14 bases between. This CDR3 has 15 amino acids. Germline loops: CDR1 GTSNPN, CDR2 SVGIG (reference sequence). CDR3 region: CAWSVREGFRNTIYF. In DNA form, the CDR3 reads TGTGCCTGGAGTGTACGGGAGGGATTTAGAAACACCATATATTTT.

The rearrangement joins TRBV10-1 to TRBJ2-7; 9 bases agree with TRBD2. CDR3 length: 13 residues. J gave up 2 bases and V 5 bases, and 1 base lay outside the gene matches. Germline-derived CDR1 and CDR2 are WNHNN and SYGVQD (reference sequence). The CDR3 region is CASSLAGTYEQYF. CDR3 DNA sequence: TGCGCCAGCAGTCTAGCGGGGACCTACGAGCAGTACTTC.

V is TRBV18 and J is TRBJ1-2, with D possibly matching TRBD1 (6 bases). CDR1 KGHSH and CDR2 LQKENI come from the germline V gene. This CDR3 has 15 amino acids. Trimming shortened V by 6 bases and J by 5 bases, and 19 bases separated the two germline ends. The CDR3 loop is CASSRKGTSVYGYTF. CDR3 DNA sequence: TGTGCCAGCTCCCGCAAGGGGACATCAGTGTATGGCTACACCTTC.

The chain couples TRBV11-2 to TRBJ2-5, with 9 bases matching TRBD1. The CDR3 runs to 14 residues. Germline CDR1 SGHAT, CDR2 FQNNGV. V was clipped by 5 bases and J by 2 bases; unmatched bases: 3. CDR3 loop: CASSPQGAQETQYF. Here the CDR3 DNA reads TGTGCCAGCAGCCCACAGGGGGCGCAAGAGACCCAGTACTTC.

The genes are TRBV7-6 and TRBJ2-5; 12 positions match TRBD2. The germline gives CDR1 SGHVS, CDR2 FNYEAQ. The CDR3 is 16 amino acids. V shed 1 base and J 1 base; nucleotides not matched to a gene: 1. In DNA, the CDR3 is TGTGCCAGCAGCTTAGGGACTAGCGGGGCCCAAGAGACCCAGTACTTC. Its protein product is CASSLGTSGAQETQYF.

This clone has just one count. CDR3 bases: TGTGCCAGCAGGCGTCCGGAGGGGGGGCCTAGCTCCTACAATGAGCAGTTCTTC. Its translation: CASRRPEGGPSSYNEQFF. The chain employs TRBV7-9 and TRBJ2-1, with a weak D call TRBD2 (7 bases). Trimming removed 6 bases from V and 0 bases from J, with 21 bases in between. CDR1 SEHNR and CDR2 FQNEAQ come from the germline V gene (reference sequence). The CDR3 is 18 residues long.